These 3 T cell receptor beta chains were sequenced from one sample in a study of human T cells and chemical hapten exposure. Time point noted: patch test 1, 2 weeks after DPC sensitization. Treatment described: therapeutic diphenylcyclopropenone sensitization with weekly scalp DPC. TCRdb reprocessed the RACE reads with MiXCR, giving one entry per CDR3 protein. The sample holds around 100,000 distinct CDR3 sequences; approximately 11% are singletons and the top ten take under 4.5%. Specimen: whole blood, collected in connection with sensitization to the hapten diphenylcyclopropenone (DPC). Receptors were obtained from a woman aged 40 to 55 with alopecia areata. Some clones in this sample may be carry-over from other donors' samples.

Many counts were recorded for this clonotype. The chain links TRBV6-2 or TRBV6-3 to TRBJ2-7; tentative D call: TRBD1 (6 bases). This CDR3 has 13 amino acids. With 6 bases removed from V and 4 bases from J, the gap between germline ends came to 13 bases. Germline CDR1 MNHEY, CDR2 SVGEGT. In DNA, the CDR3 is TGTGCCAGCAGCCACGGCAGGGGTTACGAGCAGTACTTC. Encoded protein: CASSHGRGYEQYF.

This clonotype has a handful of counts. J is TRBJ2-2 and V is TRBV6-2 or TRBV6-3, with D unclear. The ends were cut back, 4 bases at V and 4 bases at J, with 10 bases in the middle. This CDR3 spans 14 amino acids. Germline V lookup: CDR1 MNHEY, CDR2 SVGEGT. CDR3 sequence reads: CASSSSLGTGELFF. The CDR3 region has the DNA TGTGCCAGCAGTTCTAGTCTTGGCACCGGGGAGCTGTTTTTT.

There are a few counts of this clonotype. This CDR3 reads CASSLGDYTQYF. CDR3 in DNA: TGTGCCAGCAGCTTAGGGGACTACACGCAGTATTTT. The chain is built from TRBV11-2 and TRBJ2-3; 7 bases align to TRBD2. Germline V gene lookup returns CDR1 SGHAT and CDR2 FQNNGV. Losses at the gene ends were 1 base for V and 9 bases for J; bases not matched to a gene: 1. The CDR3 is 12 residues long. The full variable domain, its missing parts supplied by reference TRBV11-2 and TRBJ2-3, is EAGVAQSPRYKIIEKRQSVAFWCNPISGHATLYWYQQILGQGPKLLIQFQNNGVVDDSQLPKDRFSAERLKGVDSTLKIQPAKLEDSAVYLCASSLGDYTQYFGPGTRLTVL.